The 9 T cell receptor beta chains presented below share a single source sample, sequenced in a study of cytomegalovirus exposure and HLA in healthy donors. TCRdb keeps only in-frame clones here, not all; method: immunoSEQ multiplex PCR. Among fewer than 400,000 clones, 88% were seen once, and the ten largest hold around 0.96%. The sample consisted of PBMCs. The receptors derive from a man younger than 45 in good health and CMV-seronegative.

This chain links TRBV4-3 with TRBJ1-2; 8 bases fit TRBD1. CDR3 length: 17 residues. The trim removed 0 bases at V and 0 bases at J, leaving 6 bases unmatched. Germline V lookup: CDR1 LGHNA, CDR2 YSLEER. CDR3: CASSQERRDRTNYGYTF. The CDR3 region has the DNA TGCGCCAGCAGCCAAGAGCGCCGGGACAGGACTAACTATGGCTACACCTTC.

The chain carries TRBV5-1 and TRBJ2-7; D unresolved. Germline CDR1 reads SGHRS; CDR2 reads YFSETQ. The ends were cut back, 4 bases at V and 3 bases at J, with 11 bases in the middle. The CDR3 is 13 amino acids. For the CDR3, the DNA is TGCGCCAGCAGCCTGGGTCAGGTCTACGAGCAGTACTTC. Encoded protein: CASSLGQVYEQYF.

This chain connects TRBV7-9 to TRBJ1-1; no firm D call. The CDR3 spans 17 residues. Germline V CDR1 and CDR2: SEHNR, FQNEAQ (reference sequence). Trimming shortened V by 1 base and J by 3 bases, and 18 bases separated the two germline ends. CDR3 residues: CASSLEVGYSLYTEAFF. In DNA, the CDR3 is TGTGCCAGCAGCTTAGAGGTCGGGTATTCCTTGTACACTGAAGCTTTCTTT.

This clone has a single count. This sequence joins TRBV5-1 and TRBJ2-3; TRBD1 aligns across 9 bases. V lost 7 bases to trimming and J lost 2 bases; unmatched junction nucleotides: 5. Germline V gene sequence: CDR1 SGHRS, CDR2 YFSETQ. The CDR3 spans 14 residues. The CDR3 here is CASERDRDTDTQYF. DNA of the CDR3: TGCGCCAGCGAAAGGGACAGGGACACAGATACGCAGTATTTT.

There are a few counts of this clone. The rearrangement links TRBV18 to TRBJ1-6, with 8 bases fitting TRBD1. The CDR3 consists of 13 residues. With V trimmed by 9 bases and J by 10 bases, 8 bases remained unmatched. Germline V CDR1 and CDR2: KGHSH, LQKENI. The CDR3 here is CASTQGAGSPLHF. The CDR3 coding sequence is TGTGCCAGTACCCAGGGGGCTGGGTCACCCCTCCACTTT.

The rearrangement links TRBV6-5 to TRBJ2-3; TRBD2 aligns across 8 bases. CDR1 and CDR2 from the germline V gene are MNHEY and SVGAGI. The V gene end was trimmed by 4 bases and the J gene end by 2 bases; junction bases not matched to a gene: 8. The CDR3 sequence is 16 residues long. The CDR3 nucleotides are TGTGCCAGCAGTTCCCAAGCGGGGGCCCCCACAGATACGCAGTATTTT. Protein: CASSSQAGAPTDTQYF.

The chain is built from TRBV2 and TRBJ1-4; D might be TRBD1 (5 bases). This CDR3 is built from 13 residues. CDR1 SNHLY and CDR2 FYNNEI come from the germline V gene. V was shortened by 3 bases and J by 10 bases, with 12 bases between the two germline ends. The CDR3 DNA reads as TGTGCCAGCAGTGACCTGACAGATGGAAAACTGTTTTTT. It encodes CASSDLTDGKLFF. The full variable domain, its missing parts supplied by reference TRBV2 and TRBJ1-4, is EPEVTQTPSHQVTQMGQEVILRCVPISNHLYFYWYRQILGQKVEFLVSFYNNEISEKSEIFDDQFSVERPDGSNFTLKIRSTKLEDSAMYFCASSDLTDGKLFFGSGTQLSVL.

The chain employs TRBV4-1 and TRBJ2-7; 7 bases agree with TRBD1. CDR1 and CDR2 (germline): MGHRA, YSYEKL. The CDR3 spans 17 residues. J gave up 4 bases and V 1 base, and 13 bases lay outside the gene matches. CDR3 nucleotide sequence: TGCGCCAGCAGCCAAGGTCAACGGGACAGCACGCATTACGAGCAGTACTTC. This translates into CASSQGQRDSTHYEQYF.

J is TRBJ2-1 and V is TRBV5-1; the match to TRBD2 covers 11 bases. Losses at the gene ends were 4 bases for V and 3 bases for J; bases not matched to a gene: 12. Germline V CDR1 and CDR2: SGHRS, YFSETQ. This CDR3 is 18 amino acids long. The CDR3 DNA sequence: TGCGCCAGCAGCCCGGCGCTAGCGGGGGGTTTCTTCTACAATGAGCAGTTCTTC. Its protein is CASSPALAGGFFYNEQFF.